This T cell receptor (beta chain) was captured in a study of T cells in localized non-small cell lung cancer. CDR1 and CDR2 from the germline V gene are SGHNT and YYREEE (reference sequence). This CDR3 has 16 amino acids. V shed 4 bases, J shed 5 bases, and the junction held 8 bases outside the gene matches. The protocol was immunoSEQ multiplex PCR, while the TCRdb copy is restricted to in-frame clones and leaves out a portion. The table has roughly 30,000 clones, more than 65% seen once; the top ten hold around 5.3%. The input for sequencing was peripheral blood mononuclear cells, taken before any cancer treatment. The chain is built from TRBV5-4 and TRBJ2-1, with 11 bases identical to TRBD1. This clonotype was obtained from a man aged 40 to 70 with stage III lung adenocarcinoma. CDR3: CASSLLGTGGNNEQFF. Here the CDR3 DNA reads TGTGCCAGCAGCCTGCTCGGGACAGGGGGAAACAATGAGCAGTTCTTC.